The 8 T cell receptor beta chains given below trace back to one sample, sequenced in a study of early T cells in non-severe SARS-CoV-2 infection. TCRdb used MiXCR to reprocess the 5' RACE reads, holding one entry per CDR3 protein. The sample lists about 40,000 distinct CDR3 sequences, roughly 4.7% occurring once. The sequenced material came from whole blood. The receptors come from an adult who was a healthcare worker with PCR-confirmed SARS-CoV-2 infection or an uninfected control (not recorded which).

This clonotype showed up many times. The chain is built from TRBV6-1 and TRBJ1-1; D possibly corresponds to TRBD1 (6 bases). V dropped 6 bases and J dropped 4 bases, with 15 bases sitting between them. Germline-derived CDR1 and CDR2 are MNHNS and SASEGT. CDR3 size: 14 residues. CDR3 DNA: TGTGCCAGCAGGGAGCAGGGGAGGGGCACTGAAGCTTTCTTT. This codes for CASREQGRGTEAFF.

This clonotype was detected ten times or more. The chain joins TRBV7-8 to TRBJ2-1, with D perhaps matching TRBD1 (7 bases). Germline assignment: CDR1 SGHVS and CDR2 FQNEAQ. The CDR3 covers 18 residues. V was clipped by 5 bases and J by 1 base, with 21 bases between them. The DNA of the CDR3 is TGTGCCAGCAGCCCTCCTGTTAGACAGGGAGGATCCTACAATGAGCAGTTCTTC. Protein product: CASSPPVRQGGSYNEQFF.

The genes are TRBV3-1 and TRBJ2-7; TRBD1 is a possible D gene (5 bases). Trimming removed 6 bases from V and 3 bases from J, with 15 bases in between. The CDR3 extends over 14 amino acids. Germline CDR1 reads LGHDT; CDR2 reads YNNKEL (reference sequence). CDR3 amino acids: CASRRQGPFYEQYF. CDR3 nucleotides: TGTGCCAGCAGACGGCAGGGCCCTTTCTACGAGCAGTACTTC.

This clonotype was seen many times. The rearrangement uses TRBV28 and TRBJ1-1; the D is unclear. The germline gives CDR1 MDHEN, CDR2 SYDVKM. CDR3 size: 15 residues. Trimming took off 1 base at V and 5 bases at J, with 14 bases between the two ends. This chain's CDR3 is CASSLYPDSRTEAFF. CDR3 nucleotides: TGTGCCAGCAGTTTATACCCGGACTCGAGGACTGAAGCTTTCTTT.

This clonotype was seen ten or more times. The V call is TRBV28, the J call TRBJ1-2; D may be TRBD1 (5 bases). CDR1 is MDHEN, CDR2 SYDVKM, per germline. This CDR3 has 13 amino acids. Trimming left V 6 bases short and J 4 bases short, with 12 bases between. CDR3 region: CASSLQGSYGYTF. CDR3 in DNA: TGTGCCAGCAGCCTTCAGGGATCCTATGGCTACACCTTC.

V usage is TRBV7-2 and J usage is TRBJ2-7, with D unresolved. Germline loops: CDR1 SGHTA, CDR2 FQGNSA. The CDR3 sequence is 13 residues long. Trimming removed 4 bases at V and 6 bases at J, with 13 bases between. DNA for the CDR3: TGTGCCAGCAGCTCCGGACGGTTCGGCGAGCAGTACTTC. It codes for CASSSGRFGEQYF.

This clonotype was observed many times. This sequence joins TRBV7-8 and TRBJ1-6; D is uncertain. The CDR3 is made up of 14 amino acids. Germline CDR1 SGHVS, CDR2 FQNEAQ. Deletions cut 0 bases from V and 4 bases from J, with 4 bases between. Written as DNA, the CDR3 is TGTGCCAGCAGCTTAGCGCTATATAATTCACCCCTCCACTTT. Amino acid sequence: CASSLALYNSPLHF. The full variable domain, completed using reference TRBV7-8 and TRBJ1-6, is GAGVSQSPRYKVAKRGQDVALRCDPISGHVSLFWYQQALGQGPEFLTYFQNEAQLDKSGLPSDRFFAERPEGSVSTLKIQRTQQEDSAVYLCASSLALYNSPLHFGNGTRLTVT.

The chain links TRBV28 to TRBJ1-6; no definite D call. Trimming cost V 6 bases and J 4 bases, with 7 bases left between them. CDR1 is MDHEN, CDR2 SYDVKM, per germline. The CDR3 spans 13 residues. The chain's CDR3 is CASRGPYNSPLHF. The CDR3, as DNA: TGTGCCAGCAGGGGCCCTTATAATTCACCCCTCCACTTT.